The sequence of this T cell receptor (beta chain) was determined in a study of blood T cell repertoires in COVID-19 (dated by TCRdb to about 2020). A note on the overall study: Samples from collaborators originated in the United States, Italy and Spain and spanned both the acute and convalescent phases of COVID-19. The prospective study material was composed of cDNA or gDNA derived from T cells, B-cell-depleted T cells, or PBMCs. Subjects who had been exposed to COVID-19, were actively infected with it, or had recovered from it provided the deeply sampled blood TCRbeta repertoires that made up the dataset. A freely available public database, intended as a resource for researchers studying the immune response to SARS-CoV-2, is where the repertoires were released. The samples were drawn from the first 160 participants of the ongoing ImmuneRACE study and from over a thousand subjects provided by 6 global collaborators. Sample metadata almost always included a de-identified subject ID, COVID-19 status, age in years and sex. Where HLA class I and class II types were available, the types were taken from metadata supplied by the sample provider, not from assay-based typing.

The CDR3 runs 12 residues from the cysteine to the phenylalanine. Only the CDR3 DNA is retained, 36 bases long and in frame from the first base. Via the germline V gene, CDR1 is MGHDK and CDR2 SYGVNS. The trim is 8 bases for V and 5 bases for J, with a gap of 12 bases between the germline ends. Whole blood was collected in K2EDTA tubes by collaborating institutions according to the institutions' own protocols. For TCRbeta analysis, collaborators shipped samples as frozen whole blood, isolated PBMCs, or DNA extracted from either of those sample types. TCRbeta CDR3 regions were amplified from genomic DNA by means of the immunoSEQ Assay, a bias-controlled multiplex PCR. The paper's data handling went like this. Nucleated cell counts per sample were estimated from amplification of reference gene primers within the assay. Sequence reads were collapsed and filtered to measure the absolute abundance of every unique TCRbeta CDR3 rearrangement. Productive Simpson clonality was computed per sample as the square root of Simpson's diversity index over productive rearrangements. TCRdb obtained this table from immuneACCESS and retained in-frame rearrangements with V and J assigned. These tables miss some clones; where compared with another copy, unresolved V genes account for less than half of the shortfall, and the remainder is unexplained. That table is the source of V, J and clone size, and D and trimming were worked out from the DNA. Present in this sample are around 300,000 clones, 80% to 90% of which were seen just once. The top ten constitute approximately 10% of the sample.

Concerning this clone itself: There is no known antigen for this receptor. Per-base quality was not reported, and no clone a single base away is much larger than it.

Here is what the overall study found, with its caveats: The quantity of clinical and demographic metadata differed by source and by participant and was supplied without curation.

The receptor was derived from a woman aged 70-85 years with acute or convalescent COVID-19. Recombination connected TRBV25-1 to TRBJ1-2, and the D gene may be TRBD1, 5 bases matching. The sequencing input was peripheral blood. The bases are TGTGCCAGCCAGGGAATTGGGTATGGCTACACCTTC. This sequence encodes CASQGIGYGYTF.